The rows below give T cell receptor beta chains drawn from one sample of a study of T-cell reconstitution after alpha-beta-depleted transplantation in children. TCRdb re-analysed the PCR reads in MiXCR, keeping a single row per CDR3 protein. This sample has 500,000 or so distinct CDR3 sequences, with 9.5% to 12% found just once. The sample was PBMCs, mostly from graft donor cells, taken 180 days after TCRalphabeta/CD19-depleted stem cell transplant. These TCRs come from a female patient aged 2-15 years who had a stem cell transplant for aplastic anemia, so the T cells may come from the graft donor. The CDR3 runs from the conserved cysteine through the conserved F or W. D genes are given only for firm matches. A clone size is listed for some rows: how often the clone was seen (once, few, many), or a class if it is expanded.

v_gene	abundance	d_gene	j_gene	CDR3nt	CDR3aa
TRBV2	few	.	TRBJ2-2	TGTGCCAGCAGTGTCCGACCCGTCTCGGAGCTGTTTTTT	CASSVRPVSELFF
TRBV10-3	.	.	TRBJ1-2	TGTGCCATCAGTGAGATGGGGAATGGCTACACCTTC	CAISEMGNGYTF
TRBV11-3	.	.	TRBJ2-1	TGTGCCAGCAGCCCACGTGCAGGGGCCCGGCGGGATGAGCAGTTCTTC	CASSPRAGARRDEQFF
TRBV6-5	.	.	TRBJ2-5	TGTGCCAGCAGTTACCCGAACCACAGGGAGGGCCAGTACTTC	CASSYPNHREGQYF
TRBV12-3/TRBV12-4	.	TRBD2	TRBJ2-7	TGTGCCAGCAGTCTCCTAGCGGGGAGGGCGGCCGAGCAGTACTTC	CASSLLAGRAAEQYF
TRBV7-2	few	.	TRBJ1-4	TGTGCCAGCAGCCTCGTGAGCAGGCCAGGCGAAAAACTGTTTTTT	CASSLVSRPGEKLFF
TRBV7-2	once	.	TRBJ1-1	TGTGCCAGCAGCTTAAAATTCTTGCAGAACACTGAAGCTTTCTTT	CASSLKFLQNTEAFF
TRBV14	.	TRBD2	TRBJ2-1	TGTGCCAGCAGCTACGGGACTAGCAATTACAATGAGCAGTTCTTC	CASSYGTSNYNEQFF
TRBV20-1	.	.	TRBJ1-4	TGCAGTGCTAGCCAAGTGAAGGCAGAAAAACTGTTTTTT	CSASQVKAEKLFF
TRBV7-9	.	.	TRBJ2-3	TGTGCCAGCAGCTTAGCGGCAGTCGAGCAGAAGGGTACGCAGTATTTT	CASSLAAVEQKGTQYF
TRBV30	few	TRBD1	TRBJ2-2	TGTGCCTGGAGCACAGGGGCCGGGGAGCTGTTTTTT	CAWSTGAGELFF
TRBV4-1	.	.	TRBJ1-1	TGCGCCAGCAGCCATAATCAGGGGCGCACTGAAGCTTTCTTT	CASSHNQGRTEAFF
TRBV6-2/TRBV6-3	few	.	TRBJ2-1	TGTGCCAGCAGTTACTCATGGACTATTTACAATGAGCAGTTCTTC	CASSYSWTIYNEQFF
TRBV24-1	few	.	TRBJ2-2	TGTGCCACCAGTGAACGCACCGGGGAGCTGTTTTTT	CATSERTGELFF
TRBV12-3/TRBV12-4	many	.	TRBJ1-4	TGTGCCAGCAGTTCCCTCGAAGAAAAACTGTTTTTT	CASSSLEEKLFF
TRBV7-2	.	TRBD2	TRBJ2-5	TGTGCCAGCAGCTTCGGACTAGCGGGAGGACCTTCGCCCCAGTACTTC	CASSFGLAGGPSPQYF
TRBV4-2	few	.	TRBJ2-2	TGTGCCAGCGGCCGTCCGGGAGCCGATCCCGGGGAGCTGTTTTTT	CASGRPGADPGELFF
TRBV9	few	TRBD1	TRBJ2-1	TGTGCCAGCAGCGTAGTAGACAGGGGGCCGCGCAATGAGCAGTTCTTC	CASSVVDRGPRNEQFF
TRBV25-1	few	.	TRBJ1-4	TGTGCCAGCAGTGAATCGCTTGGCGTGAGACTGTTTTTT	CASSESLGVRLFF
TRBV29-1	.	.	TRBJ1-1	TGCAGCGTTGAACCCGACAGGCTGAACACTGAAGCTTTCTTT	CSVEPDRLNTEAFF
TRBV13	.	TRBD1	TRBJ1-1	TGTGCCAGCAGCCAGGGGGGGCCCAGTGAAGCTTTCTTT	CASSQGGPSEAFF
TRBV5-1	many	TRBD2	TRBJ2-1	TGCGCCAGCAGCTTGGAGATTCTAGCGGGAGAAAATGAGCAGTTCTTC	CASSLEILAGENEQFF
TRBV28	.	.	TRBJ1-3	TGTGCCAGCAGTTTCTCAGGGACATCTGGAAACACCATATATTTT	CASSFSGTSGNTIYF
TRBV11-2	.	TRBD2	TRBJ2-3	TGTGCCAGCAGCTCGATTTTTAGTCTAGCGGGAATTACGGATACGCAGTATTTT	CASSSIFSLAGITDTQYF
TRBV19	few	TRBD2	TRBJ2-1	TGTGCCAGTAGGCCTAGCGGGAGGTACAATGAGCAGTTCTTC	CASRPSGRYNEQFF
TRBV5-1	.	TRBD2	TRBJ2-1	TGCGCCAGCAGCTCCACAGGTGATAGCGGGAACTACAATGAGCAGTTCTTC	CASSSTGDSGNYNEQFF
TRBV25-1	few	.	TRBJ2-5	TGTGCCAGCAGTGCCTTTGTGACGGGGGTACAAGAGACCCAGTACTTC	CASSAFVTGVQETQYF
TRBV7-9	.	.	TRBJ2-2	TGTGCCAGCAGCTTAGGGGGACCATCGAACACCGGGGAGCTGTTTTTT	CASSLGGPSNTGELFF
TRBV24-1	.	TRBD1	TRBJ1-1	TGTGCCACCAGTGAGGGACAGGGAGCGACTGAAGCTTTCTTT	CATSEGQGATEAFF
TRBV18	many	TRBD1	TRBJ1-4	TGTGCCAGCTCCTCGGGACAGGGAAATGAAAAACTGTTTTTT	CASSSGQGNEKLFF
TRBV28	few	.	TRBJ1-2	TGTGCCAGTACGGAACAGGAGACTAACTATGGCTACACCTTC	CASTEQETNYGYTF
TRBV7-8	few	.	TRBJ1-1	TGTGCCAGCAGCGAGGGGAGCGTGAACACTGAAGCTTTCTTT	CASSEGSVNTEAFF
TRBV20-1	.	TRBD2	TRBJ2-1	TGCAGTGCTAGAGCGGAGACTAGCGGGAGGAGCTCCTACAATGAGCAGTTCTTC	CSARAETSGRSSYNEQFF
TRBV29-1	few	.	TRBJ1-5	TGCAGCGTTGCTTGGGGGTCCAGCGGTCCCCAGCATTTT	CSVAWGSSGPQHF
TRBV4-2	.	TRBD2	TRBJ2-2	TGTGCCAGCAGCCTCCAACCGGGACTAGCGAACACCGGGGAGCTGTTTTTT	CASSLQPGLANTGELFF
TRBV20-1	.	TRBD2	TRBJ2-1	TGCAGTGCGGGAGGGTTACTAGCGGGAAACAATGAGCAGTTCTTC	CSAGGLLAGNNEQFF
TRBV11-1	few	TRBD2	TRBJ2-1	TGTGCCAGCAGCTTAAGAGGGTCGTCTCTACTAGCGTACAATGAGCAGTTCTTC	CASSLRGSSLLAYNEQFF
TRBV27	.	.	TRBJ2-2	TGTGCCAGCAGTTTGGGGGCTAGCGGAGGGGCGGGCGGGGAGCTGTTTTTT	CASSLGASGGAGGELFF
TRBV10-3	.	.	TRBJ1-4	TGTGCCACCTCACGCGGGGAAGGTAATGAAAAACTGTTTTTT	CATSRGEGNEKLFF
TRBV6-5	few	TRBD1	TRBJ1-4	TGTGCCAGCAGCTCCGGGACAGGGCTAGAAAAACTGTTTTTT	CASSSGTGLEKLFF
TRBV12-3/TRBV12-4	few	.	TRBJ1-5	TGTGCCAGCAGTTTAGTCTACAGGGCAAATCAGCCCCAGCATTTT	CASSLVYRANQPQHF
TRBV12-5	many	.	TRBJ2-2	TGTGCTAGTGGTTTGGTGTCCGGGGAGCTGTTTTTT	CASGLVSGELFF
TRBV29-1	.	.	TRBJ2-1	TGCAGCGCGTGGGAGGCTGCCTACAATGAGCAGTTCTTC	CSAWEAAYNEQFF
TRBV12-3/TRBV12-4	.	.	TRBJ2-5	TGTGCCAGCAGTTTAGGTCAGGGGCCTATCGGCCGAGAGACCCAGTACTTC	CASSLGQGPIGRETQYF
TRBV7-2	.	.	TRBJ2-5	TGTGCCAGCGGCCGGATGAGCAGGGGACAAGAGACCCAGTACTTC	CASGRMSRGQETQYF